These 16 T cell receptor beta chains share one sample of origin, sequenced in a study of blood T cell repertoires in COVID-19. Generated by immunoSEQ multiplex PCR, the TCRdb table keeps only in-frame clones and is missing some. The sample lists around 72,000 clones, roughly 88% occurring once. What was sequenced was peripheral blood. Every receptor here comes from a woman aged 65 to 85 with acute or convalescent COVID-19.

The table lists this clone with a count of one. J is TRBJ1-3 and V is TRBV15, with D possibly matching TRBD1 (6 bases). The CDR3 is made up of 15 amino acids. Trimming left V 0 bases short and J 4 bases short, with 10 bases between. Germline CDR1 is LNHNV and CDR2 is YYDKDF (reference sequence). DNA for the CDR3: TGTGCCACCAGCAGAGATACAGGGTCAGGAAACACCATATATTTT. Translating it yields CATSRDTGSGNTIYF.

The V call is TRBV29-1, the J call TRBJ1-3, with D perhaps TRBD1 (5 bases). Trimming removed 5 bases at V and 0 bases at J, with 8 bases between. The V gene's germline CDR1 is SQVTM and CDR2 ANQGSEA. This CDR3 has 13 residues. The DNA for the CDR3 is TGCAGCGTTATGGGGCCCTCTGGAAACACCATATATTTT. It specifies CSVMGPSGNTIYF.

The J gene is TRBJ1-6, the V gene TRBV28; D gene ambiguous. With 4 bases removed from V and 7 bases from J, the gap between germline ends came to 11 bases. CDR1 and CDR2 (germline): MDHEN, SYDVKM. There are 14 residues in the CDR3. CDR3 sequence: CASSSPGVNSPLHF. The CDR3 DNA sequence: TGTGCCAGCAGTTCCCCCGGGGTGAATTCACCCCTCCACTTT.

This chain uses TRBV6-6 with TRBJ2-2, with a tentative D call TRBD2 (6 bases). The length of the CDR3 is 14 residues. Trimming took off 6 bases at V and 1 base at J, with 9 bases between the two ends. The V gene's germline CDR1 is MNHNY and CDR2 SVGAGI (reference sequence). The CDR3 here is CASRFSGNTGELFF. CDR3 nucleotide sequence: TGTGCCAGCAGGTTTAGCGGGAACACCGGGGAGCTGTTTTTT.

This chain joins TRBV5-1 and TRBJ2-1; no reliable D call. In germline, CDR1 is SGHRS, CDR2 YFSETQ. The CDR3 runs 15 residues. The V end lost 0 bases, the J end lost 7 bases, and 14 bases lay between the germline ends. The CDR3 coding sequence is TGCGCCAGCAGCTTGGTAAGAGAGGCAGCGAATGAGCAGTTCTTC. This codes for CASSLVREAANEQFF.

The gene calls are TRBV28 and TRBJ2-7; 7 bases match TRBD2. The CDR3 spans 13 residues. J gave up 10 bases and V 2 bases, and 8 bases lay outside the gene matches. Germline loops: CDR1 MDHEN, CDR2 SYDVKM. In DNA, the CDR3 is TGTGCCAGCAGTTTAAACTGGGGAGGGGACCAGTACTTC. This codes for CASSLNWGGDQYF.

The gene calls are TRBV5-1 and TRBJ1-1; TRBD1 matches at 7 bases. The germline gives CDR1 SGHRS, CDR2 YFSETQ. V gave up 4 bases and J gave up 8 bases; unmatched junction bases: 14. This CDR3 comprises 15 residues. In DNA form, the CDR3 reads TGCGCCAGCAGCGAACCGACAGGGAAGACAGGGGAAGCTTTCTTT. Protein product: CASSEPTGKTGEAFF.

CDR3 protein: CASSGGSPGTSRTDTQYF. In nucleotides, the CDR3 is TGTGCCAGCAGTGGGGGATCTCCCGGGACTAGCCGCACAGATACGCAGTATTTT. The chain links TRBV27 to TRBJ2-3; 9 nucleotides match TRBD2. After removal of 5 bases from V and 1 base from J, the junction contained 13 bases not matched to a gene. From germline, CDR1 is MNHEY and CDR2 SMNVEV (reference sequence). The CDR3 is made up of 18 amino acids.

The chain has TRBV24-1 and TRBJ1-2; 7 bases agree with TRBD1. There are 14 residues in the CDR3. Germline CDR1 KGHDR, CDR2 SFDVKD. V lost 2 bases to trimming and J lost 7 bases; unmatched junction nucleotides: 6. This CDR3 is CATSDSGTVVGYTF. In nucleotides, the CDR3 is TGTGCCACCAGTGATTCCGGGACAGTGGTTGGCTACACCTTC.

Note on this clone: The junction and the germline gene differ at one end; a read error may be behind it. V is TRBV6-1 and J is TRBJ1-2, with a weak D call TRBD1 (6 bases). Germline values: CDR1 MNHNS, CDR2 SASEGT. CDR3 size: 17 residues. The CDR3 here is CASSKAGANPPVYGYTF. The CDR3 DNA reads as TGTGCCAGCAGTAAAGCGGGGGCTAATCCTCCCGTCTATGGCTACACCTTC.

V usage is TRBV9 and J usage is TRBJ1-4; maybe TRBD1 (6 bases). Germline CDR1 is SGDLS and CDR2 is YYNGEE. The CDR3 runs to 14 residues. Deletions cut 3 bases from V and 8 bases from J, with 14 bases between. In DNA form, the CDR3 reads TGTGCCAGCAGCGAAGGACAGTCGGGCGAAAAACTGTTTTTT. Translation gives CASSEGQSGEKLFF.

This clone appeared once. The V gene is TRBV28, the J gene TRBJ1-1; no definite D call. The germline V gene has CDR1 MDHEN and CDR2 SYDVKM. The V and J ends lost 4 bases and 4 bases respectively, with 7 bases between them. CDR3 length: 12 amino acids. CDR3 residues: CASSSPGTEAFF. The CDR3, as DNA: TGTGCCAGCAGTTCCCCGGGCACTGAAGCTTTCTTT.

The rearrangement joins TRBV6-4 to TRBJ2-3, with 7 bases fitting TRBD2. The CDR3 runs 15 residues. V was clipped by 2 bases and J by 1 base; unmatched bases: 3. CDR1 is MRHNA, CDR2 SNTAGT, per germline. The CDR3 sequence: CASSDRAGGTDTQYF. The CDR3 DNA reads as TGTGCCAGCAGTGACCGGGCGGGGGGCACAGATACGCAGTATTTT.

The chain has TRBV5-1 and TRBJ1-1, with 9 bases fitting TRBD1. The germline V gene has CDR1 SGHRS and CDR2 YFSETQ. V was pared by 5 bases and J by 5 bases, with 7 bases of the junction left unmatched. CDR3 length equals 14 residues. CDR3 sequence (DNA): TGCGCCAGCAGGACACAGGGGGCTCAGACTGAAGCTTTCTTT. Translating gives CASRTQGAQTEAFF.

The chain joins TRBV14 to TRBJ2-2, with TRBD1 as a possible D gene (6 bases). The length of the CDR3 is 16 residues. Per the germline V gene, CDR1 is SGHDN and CDR2 is FVKESK. V was trimmed by 4 bases and J by 4 bases, leaving 16 bases between them. CDR3 coding DNA: TGTGCCAGCAGCCGGGGTGCAGGGGAATTCACCGGGGAGCTGTTTTTT. Protein sequence: CASSRGAGEFTGELFF.

In DNA, the CDR3 is TGTGCCAGCAGCCCTTACAGGGATTTTGGCACTGAAGCTTTCTTT. Encoded protein: CASSPYRDFGTEAFF. V gene TRBV9 combines with J gene TRBJ1-1; maybe TRBD1 (6 bases). The CDR3 totals 15 residues. Trimming shortened V by 4 bases and J by 4 bases, and 17 bases separated the two germline ends. The germline V gene encodes CDR1 SGDLS and CDR2 YYNGEE.